These 30 T cell receptor beta chains were all obtained from the same sample, sequenced in a study of a mutant IDH1 vaccine in newly diagnosed glioma (dated by TCRdb to about 2021). The antigens for these receptors are not known. According to the study, the label for this sample's time point signals: week 47, end of study. Each vaccine dose, consisting of 300 ug of a 20-mer mutant IDH1 peptide in Montanide, was administered subcutaneously with topical imiquimod. Library method: the immunoSEQ multiplex PCR assay. Sourced from immuneACCESS, this table was stored by TCRdb with only in-frame sequences that have V and J called. A share of the clones is absent; for the studies checked, an unresolved V gene accounts for under half, and the remainder has no known explanation. A total of about 62,000 clones appear in this sample, roughly 80% of them only once. The leading ten clones occupy around 4% of the sample.

The specimen comprised PBMCs, sampled from a glioma patient whose treatment included an IDH1 peptide vaccine. All receptors derive from a man aged 30-40 years with glioma.

The J gene is TRBJ1-5, the V gene TRBV5-6, with TRBD1 as a possible D gene (5 bases). Germline values: CDR1 SGHDT, CDR2 YYEEEE. The length of the CDR3 is 14 residues. V gave up 1 base and J gave up 9 bases, with 14 bases separating them. The CDR3 DNA sequence: TGTGCCAGCAGCTTGAGACGGGGCGCGGGGCCCCAGCATTTT. It yields the protein CASSLRRGAGPQHF. The full variable domain, completed using reference TRBV5-6 and TRBJ1-5, is DAGVTQSPTHLIKTRGQQVTLRCSPKSGHDTVSWYQQALGQGPQFIFQYYEEEERQRGNFPDRFSGHQFPNYSSELNVNALLLGDSALYLCASSLRRGAGPQHFGDGTRLSIL.

V and J are TRBV5-4 and TRBJ1-4; 8 nucleotides agree with TRBD1. The CDR3 length is 14 residues. The V segment lost 2 bases and the J segment 7 bases; nucleotides outside the gene matches: 4. Per germline, CDR1 SGHNT and CDR2 YYREEE (reference sequence). CDR3 DNA: TGTGCCAGCAGCTTATCAGGGGGCAGTGAAAAACTGTTTTTT. Its translation: CASSLSGGSEKLFF.

The V gene is TRBV7-7, the J gene TRBJ2-2, with D uncertain. V lost 1 base and J lost 7, with 4 bases in between. CDR1 is SSHAT, CDR2 FNYEAQ, per germline (reference sequence). The CDR3 has 12 amino acids. The CDR3 bases are TGTGCCAGCAGCTTAGAGGACGGGGAGCTGTTTTTT. The encoded protein is CASSLEDGELFF.

DNA for the CDR3: TGTGCCAGCAGCTCTATGACAGTGGGGCAGTACTTC. Encoded protein: CASSSMTVGQYF. V gene TRBV11-2 combines with J gene TRBJ2-5, with D perhaps TRBD1 (5 bases). Germline V gene data show CDR1 as SGHAT and CDR2 as FQNNGV. V dropped 4 bases and J dropped 11 bases, with 14 bases sitting between them. There are 12 residues in the CDR3.

Here the CDR3 DNA reads TGTGCCAGCAGCAAAACAGGGACTAATGAAAAACTGTTTTTT. It codes for CASSKTGTNEKLFF. This chain uses TRBV9 with TRBJ1-4; D might be TRBD1 (6 bases). The CDR3 has 14 residues. Trimming pared 4 bases from V and 2 bases from J, leaving 9 bases between. Germline V gene data show CDR1 as SGDLS and CDR2 as YYNGEE. The entire variable domain, with the rest obtained from reference TRBV9 and TRBJ1-4, is as follows: DSGVTQTPKHLITATGQRVTLRCSPRSGDLSVYWYQQSLDQGLQFLIQYYNGEERAKGNILERFSAQQFPDLHSELNLSSLELGDSALYFCASSKTGTNEKLFFGSGTQLSVL.

The chain uses TRBV6-5 and TRBJ1-1; D gene unclear. The CDR3 runs to 14 residues. Germline V gene data show CDR1 as MNHEY and CDR2 as SVGAGI. Trimming removed 4 bases at V and 1 base at J, with 10 bases between. The CDR3 DNA sequence: TGTGCCAGCAGTTCACCTAGGGAGAACACTGAAGCTTTCTTT. It specifies CASSSPRENTEAFF.

The chain joins TRBV4-1 to TRBJ2-5; 7 nucleotides line up with TRBD1. The J call may not be correct, given that the DNA end is closer to TRBJ2-7. This CDR3 has 16 amino acids. Germline V gives CDR1 MGHRA, CDR2 YSYEKL. CDR3 DNA sequence: TGCGCCAGCAGCCACTCTACGACAGGGTTTGGCTACGAGCAGTACTTC. Protein sequence: CASSHSTTGFGYEQYF.

This chain joins TRBV15 and TRBJ2-5; D is ambiguous. The CDR3 consists of 13 residues. V gave up 4 bases and J gave up 9 bases, with 15 bases separating them. Germline V gives CDR1 LNHNV, CDR2 YYDKDF (reference sequence). The CDR3 region is CATSNKQEMAQYF. In DNA form, the CDR3 reads TGTGCCACCAGCAACAAGCAAGAGATGGCCCAGTACTTC.

The gene calls are TRBV7-9 and TRBJ1-4; 7 nucleotides line up with TRBD1. CDR1 is SEHNR, CDR2 FQNEAQ, per germline (reference sequence). With V trimmed by 5 bases and J by 7 bases, 7 bases remained unmatched. The CDR3 length is 14 residues. CDR3 sequence (DNA): TGTGCCAGCAGCGAACAGGGGAGTGGTGAAAAACTGTTTTTT. Translation: CASSEQGSGEKLFF. The full variable domain, its missing parts supplied by reference TRBV7-9 and TRBJ1-4, is DTGVSQNPRHKITKRGQNVTFRCDPISEHNRLYWYRQTLGQGPEFLTYFQNEAQLEKSRLLSDRFSAERPKGSFSTLEIQRTEQGDSAMYLCASSEQGSGEKLFFGSGTQLSVL.

This rearrangement joins TRBV7-9 to TRBJ2-3; 9 bases line up with TRBD2. This CDR3 spans 16 amino acids. The junction had 7 bases not matched to a gene; V was cut back by 4 bases and J by 2 bases. The germline V gene has CDR1 SEHNR and CDR2 FQNEAQ (reference sequence). CDR3 DNA: TGTGCCAGCAGCTCTTTCAGCGGGGGGATCACAGATACGCAGTATTTT. Its translation is CASSSFSGGITDTQYF.

The chain combines TRBV5-5 with TRBJ1-1; D gene uncertain. CDR1 and CDR2 (germline): SGHKS, YYEKEE (reference sequence). V dropped 4 bases and J dropped 1 base, with 11 bases sitting between them. This CDR3 comprises 14 residues. This chain's CDR3 is CASSQPTENTEAFF. CDR3 DNA sequence: TGTGCCAGCAGCCAGCCGACGGAGAACACTGAAGCTTTCTTT.

The chain couples TRBV7-9 to TRBJ2-1; D gene unclear. The CDR3 spans 14 residues. V dropped 6 bases and J dropped 5 bases, with 14 bases sitting between them. Looked up from germline, CDR1 is SEHNR and CDR2 is FQNEAQ (reference sequence). The CDR3 region is CASSLPTPHNEQFF. The CDR3 DNA reads TGTGCCAGCAGTCTCCCAACTCCCCACAATGAGCAGTTCTTC.

This clone was recorded only once. This sequence joins TRBV13 and TRBJ2-3, with TRBD2 as a possible D gene (6 bases). With 3 bases removed from V and 2 bases from J, the gap between germline ends came to 9 bases. Looked up from germline, CDR1 is PRHDT and CDR2 is FYEKMQ (reference sequence). The CDR3 sequence is 14 residues long. The CDR3 bases are TGTGCCAGCAGCTTGCGGGGATCCACAGATACGCAGTATTTT. It translates to CASSLRGSTDTQYF.

This chain connects TRBV6-1 to TRBJ2-7, with unresolved D. CDR1 and CDR2 from the germline V gene are MNHNS and SASEGT. This CDR3 spans 12 amino acids. Trimming took 3 bases from V and 11 from J, leaving 14 bases between them. The CDR3 loop reads CASSDFIGKEYF. Here the CDR3 DNA reads TGTGCCAGCAGTGATTTCATAGGCAAGGAGTACTTC.

In this sample, this clone turned up a few times. This rearrangement joins TRBV5-1 to TRBJ1-6, with D maybe TRBD1 (6 bases). Deletions cut 0 bases from V and 3 bases from J, with 13 bases between. CDR3 length: 17 residues. The V gene's germline CDR1 is SGHRS and CDR2 YFSETQ. This CDR3 reads CASSLGTGNFYNSPLHF. The CDR3 DNA reads TGCGCCAGCAGCTTGGGAACAGGGAATTTCTATAATTCACCCCTCCACTTT.

This clone occurred a few times. This chain connects TRBV2 to TRBJ1-1, with 9 bases identical to TRBD1. With 2 bases clipped from V and 1 base from J, the junction kept 2 bases outside the gene matches. Germline values: CDR1 SNHLY, CDR2 FYNNEI. This CDR3 is 15 amino acids long. This CDR3 is CASSERTGENTEAFF. The CDR3 DNA follows: TGTGCCAGCAGTGAACGGACAGGGGAGAACACTGAAGCTTTCTTT.

This rearrangement joins TRBV4-1 to TRBJ2-2; TRBD1 matches at 8 bases. CDR1 is MGHRA, CDR2 YSYEKL, per germline. V gave up 1 base and J gave up 4 bases; unmatched junction bases: 11. The CDR3 totals 18 residues. The DNA of the CDR3 is TGCGCCAGCAGCCAAGTCGGAAGGACAGGGCGTCTCACCGGGGAGCTGTTTTTT. Encoded protein: CASSQVGRTGRLTGELFF.

The chain has TRBV2 and TRBJ1-2, with TRBD1 matching over 7 bases. Germline V gene sequence: CDR1 SNHLY, CDR2 FYNNEI. J was trimmed by 7 bases and V by 7 bases; bases with no gene match: 21. CDR3 length: 17 amino acids. CDR3 DNA sequence: TGTGCCAGCACCGAAGTCCAGGGGGGCATTGGCAGTTTTGGCTACACCTTC. This translates into CASTEVQGGIGSFGYTF. Combining the CDR3 with reference TRBV2 and TRBJ1-2 gives the whole variable domain EPEVTQTPSHQVTQMGQEVILRCVPISNHLYFYWYRQILGQKVEFLVSFYNNEISEKSEIFDDQFSVERPDGSNFTLKIRSTKLEDSAMYFCASTEVQGGIGSFGYTFGSGTRLTVV.

This clone was observed once. The gene calls are TRBV18 and TRBJ1-1; D ambiguous. The CDR3 totals 14 residues. The germline CDR1 and CDR2 sequences are KGHSH and LQKENI. Trimming left V 3 bases short and J 2 bases short, with 10 bases between. CDR3 DNA sequence: TGTGCCAGCTCACCTCGGACTGCTAACACTGAAGCTTTCTTT. The encoded protein is CASSPRTANTEAFF.

The chain recombines TRBV27 with TRBJ2-1; maybe TRBD1 (6 bases). Trimming took 5 bases from V and 0 from J, leaving 17 bases between them. Germline V gene data show CDR1 as MNHEY and CDR2 as SMNVEV (reference sequence). This CDR3 spans 17 amino acids. The CDR3 sequence: CASSPFGGPSSYNEQFF. DNA of the CDR3: TGTGCCAGCAGTCCTTTTGGGGGCCCAAGCTCCTACAATGAGCAGTTCTTC.

J is TRBJ1-2 and V is TRBV6-5; D is possibly TRBD1 (6 bases). Germline CDR1 is MNHEY and CDR2 is SVGAGI. The CDR3 totals 13 residues. V lost 6 bases and J lost 3, with 11 bases in between. CDR3 DNA sequence: TGTGCCAGCAGCAAAACAGGGTACTATGGCTACACCTTC. Translated, it gives CASSKTGYYGYTF.

V is TRBV6-6 and J is TRBJ1-5; TRBD1 matches at 7 bases. Germline V gives CDR1 MNHNY, CDR2 SVGAGI (reference sequence). J was trimmed by 11 bases and V by 0 bases; bases with no gene match: 7. The CDR3 runs 14 residues. The CDR3 region is CASSYSGQATSQHF. The CDR3 nucleotides read TGTGCCAGCAGTTACTCAGGACAGGCAACGTCCCAGCATTTT.

The rearrangement links TRBV28 to TRBJ1-5; D may be TRBD1 (6 bases). CDR3 length: 17 amino acids. V dropped 6 bases and J dropped 6 bases, with 24 bases sitting between them. Germline V gene data show CDR1 as MDHEN and CDR2 as SYDVKM. The CDR3 loop is CASRISHWGAGGQPQHF. The CDR3 DNA follows: TGTGCCAGCAGAATATCTCATTGGGGGGCGGGTGGTCAGCCCCAGCATTTT.

This chain links TRBV7-9 with TRBJ2-7; 9 bases line up with TRBD1. Germline CDR1 SEHNR, CDR2 FQNEAQ (reference sequence). CDR3 length: 16 amino acids. V shed 7 bases and J 4 bases; nucleotides not matched to a gene: 14. The CDR3 here is CASNDRFGTGTYEQYF. The CDR3 DNA sequence: TGTGCCAGCAACGATCGATTCGGGACAGGGACTTACGAGCAGTACTTC.

The chain recombines TRBV5-4 with TRBJ1-2; 9 bases are shared with TRBD1. J lost 4 bases, V lost 0 bases, and 4 bases had no gene match. The CDR3 runs 15 residues. In germline, CDR1 is SGHNT, CDR2 YYREEE (reference sequence). The chain's CDR3 is CASSLGDREGYGYTF. CDR3 nucleotides: TGTGCCAGCAGCTTGGGGGACAGGGAGGGCTATGGCTACACCTTC.

This clone was detected only once. V gene TRBV19 combines with J gene TRBJ2-3; D is ambiguous. Trimming stripped 5 bases from V and 6 bases from J, with 12 bases between. The CDR3 runs 13 residues. Germline V gene lookup returns CDR1 LNHDA and CDR2 SQIVND (reference sequence). CDR3 residues: CASSRVSSDTQYF. In DNA form, the CDR3 reads TGTGCCAGTAGTCGGGTTTCTTCGGATACGCAGTATTTT.

The chain employs TRBV6-4 and TRBJ2-2, with 9 bases lining up with TRBD1. V shed 6 bases and J 2 bases; nucleotides not matched to a gene: 7. Germline values: CDR1 MRHNA, CDR2 SNTAGT. The CDR3 has 16 amino acids. CDR3 sequence reads: CASRITGGGNTGELFF. The CDR3 coding sequence is TGTGCCAGCAGAATCACAGGGGGCGGAAACACCGGGGAGCTGTTTTTT.

The chain is built from TRBV2 and TRBJ2-2; 8 bases are shared with TRBD1. From germline, CDR1 is SNHLY and CDR2 FYNNEI. With 4 bases clipped from V and 5 bases from J, the junction kept 9 bases outside the gene matches. The CDR3 runs to 16 residues. CDR3 nucleotide sequence: TGTGCCAGCAGTGTCCAGGGGGCGGGCCGGACCGGGGAGCTGTTTTTT. Its protein is CASSVQGAGRTGELFF.

J is TRBJ1-2 and V is TRBV4-1; 8 positions agree with TRBD1. Per germline, CDR1 MGHRA and CDR2 YSYEKL. The CDR3 runs 18 residues. V shed 0 bases, J shed 3 bases, and the junction held 12 bases outside the gene matches. The CDR3 DNA follows: TGCGCCAGCAGCCAAGATTGGTTAGGGAGACAGGGGTACTATGGCTACACCTTC. The encoded protein is CASSQDWLGRQGYYGYTF.

This rearrangement joins TRBV10-1 to TRBJ2-5, with D tentatively TRBD1 or TRBD2 (5 bases each). The germline V and J ends were trimmed by 3 bases and 7 bases, with 12 bases remaining between them. Germline V gene sequence: CDR1 WNHNN, CDR2 SYGVQD (reference sequence). The CDR3 length is 13 residues. CDR3 sequence (DNA): TGCGCCAGCAGTGAAGGGACCCGGGGGACCCAGTACTTC. Amino acids: CASSEGTRGTQYF.